Listed below are T cell receptor beta chains from one sample, sequenced in a study of control samples from healthy donors and cancer patients. Only in-frame clones appear in the TCRdb table, and some are missing; sequencing was by immunoSEQ multiplex PCR. In the table there are 200,000 or so clones, about 90% of which are singletons. The sample consisted of blood. Source of these receptors: a man aged 25-40 years in good health. Each CDR3 is given with its conserved first and last residue. The order of the fields is J gene, clone size, V gene, D gene, CDR3 DNA, CDR3 protein. The D gene is left open where the match is weak. A clone size is listed for some rows: how often the clone was seen (once, few, many), or a class if it is expanded.

J: TRBJ2-1; size: NA; V: TRBV6-5; D: TRBD1; DNA: TGTGCCAGCAGTCAAACAGGGGACAATGAGCAGTTCTTC; CDR3: CASSQTGDNEQFF
J: TRBJ1-3; size: once; V: TRBV10-1; D: NA; DNA: NA; CDR3: CASSSSGTGNTIYF
J: TRBJ2-7; size: NA; V: TRBV2; D: NA; DNA: TGTGCCAGCGAACAGGGCCTCCCCAATTACGAGCAGTACTTC; CDR3: CASEQGLPNYEQYF
J: TRBJ1-2; size: NA; V: TRBV5-6; D: TRBD1; DNA: TGTGCCAGCAGCTTGTTCTCCGCAGGGGGGAATGGCTACACCTTC; CDR3: CASSLFSAGGNGYTF
J: TRBJ2-1; size: NA; V: TRBV24-1; D: NA; DNA: TGTGCCACCAGTTCAGGGTTCACGGATGAGCAGTTCTTC; CDR3: CATSSGFTDEQFF
J: TRBJ1-2; size: few; V: TRBV19; D: TRBD1; DNA: TGTGCCAGTAGTATACAGGGGGGGAAGAATGGAGGCTACACCTTC; CDR3: CASSIQGGKNGGYTF
J: TRBJ1-5; size: NA; V: TRBV4-1; D: NA; DNA: TGCGCCAGCAGCCAAGATTTAGGTTCTGGGCAGCCCCAGCATTTT; CDR3: CASSQDLGSGQPQHF
J: TRBJ2-2; size: NA; V: TRBV4-1; D: NA; DNA: TGCGCCAGCAGCCAAGTCGGGCTCCGGGAGCTGTTTTTT; CDR3: CASSQVGLRELFF
J: TRBJ2-7; size: NA; V: TRBV11-3; D: NA; DNA: TGTGCCAGCAGCCCGGGACAAACCTACGAGCAGTACTTC; CDR3: CASSPGQTYEQYF
J: TRBJ2-1; size: NA; V: TRBV14; D: TRBD1; DNA: TGTGCCAGCAGCCCGTCGGACAGGGGGCATAATGAGCAGTTCTTC; CDR3: CASSPSDRGHNEQFF
J: TRBJ2-1; size: NA; V: TRBV3-1/TRBV3-2; D: NA; DNA: TGTGCCAGCAGCCAATATTGGGAGCAGTTCTTC; CDR3: CASSQYWEQFF
J: TRBJ1-5; size: NA; V: TRBV4-2; D: NA; DNA: TGTGCCAGCAGCCAGAATGGGGGGCAGGGTGGTCAGCCCCAGCATTTT; CDR3: CASSQNGGQGGQPQHF
J: TRBJ1-6; size: NA; V: TRBV5-1; D: NA; DNA: TGCGCCAGCGGCTTGACAGGAATTAATTCACCCCTCCACTTT; CDR3: CASGLTGINSPLHF
J: TRBJ2-1; size: NA; V: TRBV6-5; D: TRBD2; DNA: TGTGCCAGCAGCCTCTCTACGGGGGGTAGAGAGCAGTTCTTC; CDR3: CASSLSTGGREQFF
J: TRBJ2-7; size: NA; V: TRBV7-9; D: TRBD1; DNA: TGTGCCAGCAGATCCGACAGGGACGAGCAGTACTTC; CDR3: CASRSDRDEQYF
J: TRBJ1-1; size: NA; V: TRBV5-1; D: NA; DNA: TGCGCCAGCAGCTTGAACGGCAACTTGGAAGCTTTCTTT; CDR3: CASSLNGNLEAFF
J: TRBJ1-2; size: NA; V: TRBV7-9; D: TRBD1; DNA: TGTGCCAGCAGCCCCGGACAGGGAAATTTGTATGGCTACACCTTC; CDR3: CASSPGQGNLYGYTF
J: TRBJ2-7; size: NA; V: TRBV30; D: TRBD2; DNA: TGTGCCTGGAGTGGGGATAGCGGGGGCCTCTCCTACGAGCAGTACTTC; CDR3: CAWSGDSGGLSYEQYF
J: TRBJ1-4; size: NA; V: TRBV5-6; D: NA; DNA: TGTGCCAGCAGCTTGGTAGATGAAAAACTGTTTTTT; CDR3: CASSLVDEKLFF
J: TRBJ1-3; size: NA; V: TRBV12-2; D: NA; DNA: TGTGCCTCCTCTGGTACAGGGGCGAATGCCTCTGGAAACACCATATATTTT; CDR3: CASSGTGANASGNTIYF
J: TRBJ1-1; size: once; V: TRBV12-3/TRBV12-4; D: NA; DNA: TGTGCCAGCAGTTATGTTTCGAACACTGAAGCTTTCTTT; CDR3: CASSYVSNTEAFF
J: TRBJ2-7; size: NA; V: TRBV5-4; D: NA; DNA: TGTGCCAGCAGCCGCTCGATCGGCGAGCAGTACTTC; CDR3: CASSRSIGEQYF
J: TRBJ2-1; size: NA; V: TRBV23-1; D: TRBD1; DNA: TGCGCCAGCAATTCGTCCTCGTGGGACAGGGAATCCAATGAGCAGTTCTTC; CDR3: CASNSSSWDRESNEQFF
J: TRBJ1-2; size: NA; V: TRBV27; D: TRBD1; DNA: TGTGCCAGCAGTCCAGCGGGACAGCCTAAAACCTATGGCTACACCTTC; CDR3: CASSPAGQPKTYGYTF
J: TRBJ1-5; size: NA; V: TRBV19; D: NA; DNA: TGTGCGGGGGGTTTGCAGCCCCAGCATTTT; CDR3: CAGGLQPQHF
J: TRBJ2-7; size: NA; V: TRBV11-2; D: NA; DNA: TGTGCCAGCAGCTTAGATATCGGCTACGAGCAGTACTTC; CDR3: CASSLDIGYEQYF
J: TRBJ1-2; size: NA; V: TRBV11-2; D: NA; DNA: TGTGCCAGCAGCTCAGACCAGGGACGGAACTATGGCTACACCTTC; CDR3: CASSSDQGRNYGYTF
J: TRBJ2-1; size: once; V: TRBV6-5; D: NA; DNA: TGTGCCAGCACTAACAATGAGCAGTTCTTC; CDR3: CASTNNEQFF
J: TRBJ2-1; size: NA; V: TRBV11-1; D: NA; DNA: TGTGCCAGCAGCTTAGATCTGGACTACAATGAGCAGTTCTTC; CDR3: CASSLDLDYNEQFF
J: TRBJ2-7; size: NA; V: TRBV2; D: TRBD1; DNA: TGTGCCAGCAGCCGACAGGGGTCGGGCGAGCAGTACTTC; CDR3: CASSRQGSGEQYF
J: TRBJ2-1; size: NA; V: TRBV10-2; D: NA; DNA: TGCGCCAGCACCCTGACTGGAACCTTCGGTGAGCAGTTCTTC; CDR3: CASTLTGTFGEQFF
J: TRBJ1-2; size: once; V: TRBV7-9; D: NA; DNA: TGTGCCAGCAGTTTAAGGGACTCGAAACGCGATGGCTACACCTTC; CDR3: CASSLRDSKRDGYTF